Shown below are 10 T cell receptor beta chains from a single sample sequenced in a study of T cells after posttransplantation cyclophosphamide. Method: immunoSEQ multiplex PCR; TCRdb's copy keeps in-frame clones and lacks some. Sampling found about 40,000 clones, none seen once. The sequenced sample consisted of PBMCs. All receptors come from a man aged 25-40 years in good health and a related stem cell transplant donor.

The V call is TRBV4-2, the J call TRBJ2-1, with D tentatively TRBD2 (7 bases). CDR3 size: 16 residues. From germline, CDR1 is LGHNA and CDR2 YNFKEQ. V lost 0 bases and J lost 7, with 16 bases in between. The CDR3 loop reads CASSQETGGRRNEQFF. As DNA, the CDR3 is TGTGCCAGCAGCCAAGAAACGGGGGGCCGAAGGAATGAGCAGTTCTTC.

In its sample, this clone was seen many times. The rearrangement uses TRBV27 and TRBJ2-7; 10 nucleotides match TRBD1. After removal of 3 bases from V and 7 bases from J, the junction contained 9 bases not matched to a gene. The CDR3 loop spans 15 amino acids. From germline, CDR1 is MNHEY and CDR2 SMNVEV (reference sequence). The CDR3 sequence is CASSFSTGGSGEQYF. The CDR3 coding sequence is TGTGCCAGCAGTTTTTCGACAGGGGGCTCGGGTGAGCAGTACTTC.

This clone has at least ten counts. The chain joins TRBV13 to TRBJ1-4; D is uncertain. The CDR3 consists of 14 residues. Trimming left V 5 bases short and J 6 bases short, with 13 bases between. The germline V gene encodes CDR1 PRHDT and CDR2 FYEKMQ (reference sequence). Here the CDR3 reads CASSRRGYDEKLFF. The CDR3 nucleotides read TGTGCCAGCAGCCGCCGGGGTTACGATGAAAAACTGTTTTTT.

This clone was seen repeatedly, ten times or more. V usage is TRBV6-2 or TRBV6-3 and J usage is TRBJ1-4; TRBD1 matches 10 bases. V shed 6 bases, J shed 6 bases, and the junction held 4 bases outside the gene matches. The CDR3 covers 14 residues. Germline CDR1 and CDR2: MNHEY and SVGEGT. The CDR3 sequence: CASSHGQGDEKLFF. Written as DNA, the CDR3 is TGTGCCAGCAGCCACGGACAGGGGGATGAAAAACTGTTTTTT.

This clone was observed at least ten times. The CDR3 coding sequence is TGTGCCAGCAGGGACAGGGGGGAGGAACGACTGTTTTTT. This encodes CASRDRGEERLFF. J is TRBJ1-4 and V is TRBV2; 10 nucleotides match TRBD1. V lost 6 bases and J lost 13; bases outside the gene matches: 8. The length of the CDR3 is 13 residues. In germline, CDR1 is SNHLY, CDR2 FYNNEI.

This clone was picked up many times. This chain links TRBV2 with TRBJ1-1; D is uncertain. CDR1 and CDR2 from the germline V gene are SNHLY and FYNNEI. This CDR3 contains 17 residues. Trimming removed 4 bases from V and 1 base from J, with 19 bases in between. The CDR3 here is CASSGGSLPQSNTEAFF. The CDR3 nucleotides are TGTGCCAGCAGTGGCGGATCCCTGCCCCAATCGAACACTGAAGCTTTCTTT.

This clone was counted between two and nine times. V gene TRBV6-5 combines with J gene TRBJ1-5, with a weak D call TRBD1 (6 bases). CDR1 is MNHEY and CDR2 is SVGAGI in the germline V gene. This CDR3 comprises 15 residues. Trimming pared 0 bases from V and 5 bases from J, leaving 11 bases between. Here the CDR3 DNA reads TGTGCCAGCAGTTACTCAGGGGGACATGATCAGCCCCAGCATTTT. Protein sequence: CASSYSGGHDQPQHF.

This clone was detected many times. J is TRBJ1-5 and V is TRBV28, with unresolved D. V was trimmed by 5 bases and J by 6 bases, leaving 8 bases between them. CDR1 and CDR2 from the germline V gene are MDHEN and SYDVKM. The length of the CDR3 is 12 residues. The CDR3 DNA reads TGTGCCAGCAGTCTCCGGGGTCAGCCCCAGCATTTT. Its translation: CASSLRGQPQHF.

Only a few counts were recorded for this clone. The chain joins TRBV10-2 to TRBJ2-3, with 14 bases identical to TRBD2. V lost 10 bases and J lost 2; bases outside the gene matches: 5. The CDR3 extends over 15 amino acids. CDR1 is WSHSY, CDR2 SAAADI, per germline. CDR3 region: CAIQTSGGDTDTQYF. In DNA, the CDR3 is TGCGCCATCCAGACTAGCGGGGGGGACACAGATACGCAGTATTTT.

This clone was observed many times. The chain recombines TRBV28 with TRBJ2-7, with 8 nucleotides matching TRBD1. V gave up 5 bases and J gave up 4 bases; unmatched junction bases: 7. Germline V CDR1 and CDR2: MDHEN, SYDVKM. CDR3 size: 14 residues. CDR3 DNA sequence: TGTGCCAGCAGTCCCCCGGACAGGGAATACGAGCAGTACTTC. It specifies CASSPPDREYEQYF.